The T cell receptor (beta chain) described here comes from a study of T cells after yellow fever vaccination. This clonotype was recorded at least ten times. TCRdb independently ran MiXCR on the 5' RACE reads; one entry per CDR3 protein. Seen here are 160,000 or so distinct CDR3 sequences, 6% to 7.5% observed once, and the top ten hold roughly 2.5%. Trimming removed 6 bases at V and 0 bases at J, with 12 bases between. There are 15 residues in the CDR3. The sequence came from a man aged 18-30 years who received the YFV17D yellow fever vaccine. The rearrangement links TRBV12-3 or TRBV12-4 to TRBJ1-3; D uncertain. The sequencing used CD4+ T cells sorted from PBMCs, collected roughly 5 days after the first yellow fever vaccination. The CDR3 is CASSPRWVSGNTIYF. CDR3 coding DNA: TGTGCCAGCAGCCCCAGGTGGGTCTCTGGAAACACCATATATTTT.